The 19 T cell receptor beta chains below were found in one sample sequenced in a study of blood T cell repertoires in COVID-19. TCRdb's copy holds only in-frame clones and misses some; the assay was immunoSEQ multiplex PCR. This repertoire shows under 150,000 clones, around nine tenths found once; its top ten account for about 10%. Specimen: peripheral blood. The receptors were sampled from a man aged 45-65 years with active or convalescent COVID-19.

There are a few counts of this clone. The gene calls are TRBV11-2 and TRBJ2-1, with 11 bases that match TRBD2. Per the germline V gene, CDR1 is SGHAT and CDR2 is FQNNGV. This CDR3 spans 17 amino acids. The ends lost 1 base at V and 6 bases at J; junction bases unmatched: 8. The DNA for the CDR3 is TGTGCCAGCAGCTTAGGACCTACTAGCGGGAGTGCCAATGAGCAGTTCTTC. Protein product: CASSLGPTSGSANEQFF.

The chain recombines TRBV5-4 with TRBJ2-3; tentative D call: TRBD1 (5 bases). Trimming pared 4 bases from V and 2 bases from J, leaving 20 bases between. This CDR3 has 17 amino acids. Germline values: CDR1 SGHNT, CDR2 YYREEE (reference sequence). The DNA of the CDR3 is TGTGCCAGCAGCCAGGGTCTTGGGGCAGCGTTCACAGATACGCAGTATTTT. As protein: CASSQGLGAAFTDTQYF.

V and J are TRBV28 and TRBJ1-2; possible D gene TRBD1, 6 bases. Between the trimmed V and J ends, which lost 5 bases and 5 bases, there was a span of 18 bases. Germline V lookup: CDR1 MDHEN, CDR2 SYDVKM. The CDR3 is 15 residues long. CDR3 DNA: TGTGCCAGCAGTCTCAGGGGCCACCGGGTATATGGCTACACCTTC. Encoded protein: CASSLRGHRVYGYTF.

This clone came up once. The chain carries TRBV5-1 and TRBJ2-1; TRBD2 aligns across 14 bases. The trim removed 0 bases at V and 7 bases at J, leaving 3 bases unmatched. The CDR3 is made up of 16 amino acids. CDR1 is SGHRS, CDR2 YFSETQ, per germline. The CDR3 nucleotides are TGCGCCAGCAGCTTGGGAAGGACTAGCGGGAGGAATGAGCAGTTCTTC. Its translation is CASSLGRTSGRNEQFF.

This chain's CDR3 is CASSLGQGMNTGELFF. In nucleotides, the CDR3 is TGTGCCAGCAGCCTTGGCCAGGGCATGAACACCGGGGAGCTGTTTTTT. The rearrangement joins TRBV5-4 to TRBJ2-2, with a possible D match to TRBD1 (5 bases). Germline CDR1 and CDR2: SGHNT and YYREEE (reference sequence). The CDR3 consists of 16 residues. The V end was cut by 4 bases, the J end by 1 base, with 14 bases between.

In this sample, this clone turned up once. CDR3 protein: CASKTGTNSPLHF. CDR3 sequence (DNA): TGTGCCAGCAAGACAGGGACGAATTCACCCCTCCACTTT. V and J are TRBV12-3 or TRBV12-4 and TRBJ1-6, with 7 bases identical to TRBD1. V dropped 7 bases and J dropped 7; count of bases not matched to a gene: 4. CDR3 length: 13 residues.

This clone turned up a few times. The chain links TRBV19 to TRBJ2-1; 8 bases fit TRBD2. CDR3 length equals 14 residues. With 3 bases clipped from V and 8 bases from J, the junction kept 6 bases outside the gene matches. The germline CDR1 and CDR2 sequences are LNHDA and SQIVND (reference sequence). The CDR3 nucleotides are TGTGCCAGTAGTATGCCCGGGAGGGTCGATGAGCAGTTCTTC. Translated, it gives CASSMPGRVDEQFF.

The J gene is TRBJ1-1, the V gene TRBV10-3, with a tentative D call TRBD1 (5 bases). Looked up from germline, CDR1 is ENHRY and CDR2 is SYGVKD. The V end lost 3 bases, the J end lost 3 bases, and 14 bases lay between the germline ends. The CDR3 has 15 amino acids. The CDR3 DNA reads as TGTGCCATCAGTGACCCGAAGGGGAAGGACACTGAAGCTTTCTTT. It codes for CAISDPKGKDTEAFF.

The CDR3 nucleotides are TGTGCCAGCACCCCCCCCGCGGGAGTACATGAGCAGTTCTTC. Protein product: CASTPPAGVHEQFF. The rearrangement links TRBV7-9 to TRBJ2-1, with TRBD2 matching over 7 bases. Losses at the gene ends were 7 bases for V and 8 bases for J; bases not matched to a gene: 11. The germline V gene encodes CDR1 SEHNR and CDR2 FQNEAQ (reference sequence). The CDR3 runs to 14 residues.

The V and J genes are TRBV28 and TRBJ1-5; the D gene is possibly TRBD1 (6 bases). The CDR3 has 15 amino acids. The germline V gene encodes CDR1 MDHEN and CDR2 SYDVKM. Trimming removed 5 bases from V and 5 bases from J, with 16 bases in between. In nucleotides, the CDR3 is TGTGCCAGCAGTCTCCCTATGGGGGCTTATCAGCCCCAGCATTTT. This sequence encodes CASSLPMGAYQPQHF.

The rearrangement links TRBV7-2 to TRBJ1-5, with TRBD1 identical over 9 bases. The ends lost 1 base at V and 5 bases at J; junction bases unmatched: 6. The CDR3 totals 16 residues. Per the germline V gene, CDR1 is SGHTA and CDR2 is FQGNSA. The CDR3 bases are TGTGCCAGCAGCTTAGGGAATGGACAGGGGTATCAGCCCCAGCATTTT. This codes for CASSLGNGQGYQPQHF.

V is TRBV29-1 and J is TRBJ1-5, with D perhaps TRBD1 (5 bases). The germline gives CDR1 SQVTM, CDR2 ANQGSEA. Trimming removed 5 bases from V and 6 bases from J, with 11 bases in between. This CDR3 is built from 12 residues. CDR3 residues: CSVSSGGQPQHF. DNA for the CDR3: TGCAGCGTTTCATCCGGGGGTCAGCCCCAGCATTTT. Using reference TRBV29-1 and TRBJ1-5 for the parts outside the CDR3, the full variable domain is SAVISQKPSRDICQRGTSLTIQCQVDSQVTMMFWYRQQPGQSLTLIATANQGSEATYESGFVIDKFPISRPNLTFSTLTVSNMSPEDSSIYLCSVSSGGQPQHFGDGTRLSIL.

The J gene is TRBJ2-7, the V gene TRBV29-1; 7 bases are a match to TRBD1. The ends lost 6 bases at V and 2 bases at J; junction bases unmatched: 16. The CDR3 consists of 16 residues. Germline V gene lookup returns CDR1 SQVTM and CDR2 ANQGSEA. The CDR3 protein is CSVPSQTGASPYEQYF. In nucleotides, the CDR3 is TGCAGCGTCCCCTCTCAAACAGGGGCCAGTCCCTACGAGCAGTACTTC.

The CDR3 region has the DNA TGTGCCAGCTCACCGCGAGGACTAGCGGGAGCTTCCGAGCAGTTCTTC. Amino acid sequence: CASSPRGLAGASEQFF. The J gene is TRBJ2-1, the V gene TRBV18; TRBD2 matches 13 bases. Trimming took 3 bases from V and 10 from J; bases not matched to a gene: 9. Germline loops: CDR1 KGHSH, CDR2 LQKENI. The CDR3 consists of 16 residues. Filled out from reference TRBV18 and TRBJ2-1, the complete variable domain reads NAGVMQNPRHLVRRRGQEARLRCSPMKGHSHVYWYRQLPEEGLKFMVYLQKENIIDESGMPKERFSAEFPKEGPSILRIQQVVRGDSAAYFCASSPRGLAGASEQFFGPGTRLTVL.

This clone was seen only once. V and J are TRBV29-1 and TRBJ1-1; 9 positions agree with TRBD1. The CDR3 contains 15 residues. With 4 bases clipped from V and 5 bases from J, the junction kept 11 bases outside the gene matches. The V gene's germline CDR1 is SQVTM and CDR2 ANQGSEA. The CDR3 nucleotides are TGCAGCGTTGGAGGGGACAGGGTTTTCGAGACTGAAGCTTTCTTT. Its translation: CSVGGDRVFETEAFF. The full variable domain, completed using reference TRBV29-1 and TRBJ1-1, is SAVISQKPSRDICQRGTSLTIQCQVDSQVTMMFWYRQQPGQSLTLIATANQGSEATYESGFVIDKFPISRPNLTFSTLTVSNMSPEDSSIYLCSVGGDRVFETEAFFGQGTRLTVV.

The chain has TRBV7-6 and TRBJ2-7, with 8 nucleotides matching TRBD2. The V gene end was trimmed by 4 bases and the J gene end by 0 bases; junction bases not matched to a gene: 2. The CDR3 runs 14 residues. The germline V gene encodes CDR1 SGHVS and CDR2 FNYEAQ. The CDR3 coding sequence is TGTGCCAGCAGCTCAGGGACTAGCTCCTACGAGCAGTACTTC. This encodes CASSSGTSSYEQYF.

The chain recombines TRBV9 with TRBJ2-2, with D perhaps matching TRBD2 (5 bases). The CDR3 totals 15 residues. The germline V gene encodes CDR1 SGDLS and CDR2 YYNGEE. The V and J ends lost 1 base and 1 base respectively, with 8 bases between them. CDR3 in DNA: TGTGCCAGCAGCGTATCCCGGGAGAACACCGGGGAGCTGTTTTTT. Protein sequence: CASSVSRENTGELFF.

This chain links TRBV21-1 with TRBJ2-4; the table's D call TRBD1 went unverified against the DNA. TRBV21-1 is an annotated pseudogene. CDR3 length equals 21 residues. Here the CDR3 DNA reads TGTGCCAGCGAATCGCGAATCGCGGGACAGGGGGATGGTGAGCCCAAAAACATTCAGTACTTC. Encoded protein: CASESRIAGQGDGEPKNIQYF.

The chain uses TRBV7-9 and TRBJ2-7; 8 positions match TRBD1. Trimming took 8 bases from V and 6 from J; bases not matched to a gene: 9. Germline CDR1 and CDR2: SEHNR and FQNEAQ (reference sequence). CDR3 length equals 13 residues. In DNA form, the CDR3 reads TGTGCCAGCGGAGCAGGGGGCGCGATCGAGCAGTACTTC. Amino acids: CASGAGGAIEQYF.